The following is a TCR beta chain sequence with its context. The antigen is not known. An end of the junction differs from the germline gene, which may be a read error. These data originate in a study of molecular identifiers for immune sequencing clone quantification. Findings and caveats of the study: More than 99% of effector molecules, versus under 1% of naive-cell molecules, belonged to clones above 20 RNA copies. Identical barcode-sharing TCR molecules could lead to underestimated sizes for highly expanded clones.

Sorting selected naive CD8 T cells with a CD8+CD4-CCR7+CD45RA+ phenotype. Per germline, CDR1 DFQATT and CDR2 SNEGSKA (reference sequence). This CDR3 contains 15 residues. With listed TCR primers and previously described methods, bulk TCR libraries were prepared. Each CDR3 protein gets one entry after TCRdb re-called the PCR reads with MiXCR. The table lists hundreds of thousands of distinct CDR3 sequences, just under 20% of them singletons. This sequence joins TRBV20-1 and TRBJ2-2; TRBD2 matches 9 bases. The clonotype comes from a human donor in good health. Some libraries in this study had Jurkat cell RNA spiked in. Sequencing was performed on naive CD8+ T cells from blood, with Jurkat cell RNA spiked in. Subset given: FACS-sorted CD8+CD4-CCR7+CD45RA+ naive T cells. This CDR3 reads CGAREVAGVTGELFF. CDR3 nucleotide sequence: TGCGGTGCTAGAGAGGTAGCGGGAGTCACCGGGGAGCTGTTTTTT.